This passage covers 14 T cell receptor beta chains from one sample sequenced in a study of OX40 agonist ivuxolimab in advanced cancers. Library creation used the immunoSEQ multiplex PCR assay. In its TCRdb copy, this immuneACCESS table keeps in-frame sequences only and misses some clones. Where compared with another copy, unresolved V genes explain less than half of these, and the others have no known cause. The sample records about 47,000 clones, 80% to 90% of which are singletons. The ten largest clones represent 11% to 15% of the sample. The specimen comprised CD4+ or CD8+ T cells sorted from blood, sampled in a trial of the OX40 agonist ivuxolimab. These receptors all stem from an adult with an advanced solid tumor such as melanoma, head and neck, liver or kidney cancer.

The rearrangement links TRBV6-6 to TRBJ1-6; 7 positions agree with TRBD1. V lost 4 bases, J lost 7 bases, and 4 bases stayed unmatched. The V gene's germline CDR1 is MNHNY and CDR2 SVGAGI (reference sequence). CDR3 length equals 14 residues. The CDR3 DNA sequence: TGTGCCAGCAGTTCCGGGACAGAGAATTCACCCCTCCACTTT. This translates into CASSSGTENSPLHF.

This clone was recorded only once. The chain couples TRBV6-4 to TRBJ2-3; TRBD2 matches 15 bases. Germline V gene lookup returns CDR1 MRHNA and CDR2 SNTAGT. This CDR3 has 19 residues. After removal of 0 bases from V and 2 bases from J, the junction contained 6 bases not matched to a gene. CDR3 nucleotide sequence: TGTGCCAGCAGTGACTCGGGACTAGCGGGGGGACCCTCCACAGATACGCAGTATTTT. Translation: CASSDSGLAGGPSTDTQYF.

V gene TRBV7-2 combines with J gene TRBJ2-7; a possible D gene is TRBD1 (5 bases). Germline V lookup: CDR1 SGHTA, CDR2 FQGNSA. Trimming took off 1 base at V and 5 bases at J, with 9 bases between the two ends. The CDR3 consists of 13 residues. The CDR3 sequence: CASSLVLRDEQYF. The CDR3 DNA reads as TGTGCCAGCAGCTTAGTTCTCAGGGACGAGCAGTACTTC. The full variable domain, in which reference TRBV7-2 and TRBJ2-7 provide the parts outside the CDR3, is GAGVSQSPSNKVTEKGKDVELRCDPISGHTALYWYRQSLGQGLEFLIYFQGNSAPDKSGLPSDRFSAERTGGSVSTLTIQRTQQEDSAVYLCASSLVLRDEQYFGPGTRLTVT.

There are many counts of this clone. This chain uses TRBV4-1 with TRBJ1-1, with D perhaps matching TRBD1 (6 bases). The V gene lost 1 base and the J gene lost 8 bases, with 14 bases spanning the gap. Germline V gene lookup returns CDR1 MGHRA and CDR2 YSYEKL. This CDR3 is built from 14 residues. The CDR3 nucleotides read TGCGCCAGCAGCCAAGCAATAAAAGGGACAGAAGCTTTCTTT. Translation gives CASSQAIKGTEAFF.

The chain has TRBV5-8 and TRBJ2-2, with 7 positions matching TRBD2. J was trimmed by 5 bases and V by 2 bases; bases with no gene match: 3. From germline, CDR1 is SGHTS and CDR2 YDEGEE. The CDR3 contains 14 residues. The CDR3 DNA is TGTGCCAGCAGCTTTGAACTAGCGACCGGGGAGCTGTTTTTT. Its protein is CASSFELATGELFF.

The chain employs TRBV30 and TRBJ1-6; 8 bases map to TRBD1. The V gene end was trimmed by 6 bases and the J gene end by 7 bases; junction bases not matched to a gene: 5. This CDR3 contains 13 residues. Germline CDR1 GTSNPN, CDR2 SVGIG (reference sequence). CDR3 amino acids: CACLQGENSPLHF. In DNA, the CDR3 is TGTGCCTGCCTACAGGGGGAAAATTCACCCCTCCACTTT.

This rearrangement joins TRBV7-9 to TRBJ1-2; tentatively, D is TRBD1 (6 bases). Germline CDR1 reads SEHNR; CDR2 reads FQNEAQ (reference sequence). V shed 6 bases and J shed 8 bases, with 16 bases lying between them. This CDR3 spans 13 amino acids. The CDR3 DNA reads as TGTGCCAGCAGACCGGGGGCCCCCGAGGGCTACACCTTC. It yields the protein CASRPGAPEGYTF.

In DNA form, the CDR3 reads TGTGCCAGCAGCGTCGGGACGGCAACTAATGAAAAACTGTTTTTT. This sequence encodes CASSVGTATNEKLFF. The rearrangement uses TRBV9 and TRBJ1-4; tentative D call: TRBD1 (5 bases). V lost 2 bases, J lost 0 bases, and 8 bases lay in between. The V gene's germline CDR1 is SGDLS and CDR2 YYNGEE. This CDR3 is built from 15 residues.

The rearrangement links TRBV4-3 to TRBJ2-2; 8 bases are shared with TRBD1. V trimming: 7 bases; J trimming: 4 bases; junction bases outside the gene matches: 8. The germline gives CDR1 LGHNA, CDR2 YSLEER. The CDR3 runs 15 residues. CDR3: CASTTDRDFTGELFF. The CDR3 region has the DNA TGCGCCAGCACAACGGACAGGGACTTCACCGGGGAGCTGTTTTTT.

The chain's CDR3 is CASSVGQGDEQYF. DNA for the CDR3: TGTGCCAGCAGCGTCGGGCAGGGGGACGAGCAGTACTTC. The chain uses TRBV9 and TRBJ2-7; 7 bases are shared with TRBD1. Per germline, CDR1 SGDLS and CDR2 YYNGEE. J was trimmed by 5 bases and V by 2 bases; bases with no gene match: 4. The CDR3 consists of 13 residues.

This clone was detected only once. V usage is TRBV6-6 and J usage is TRBJ2-3; D gene unclear. CDR3 size: 14 residues. Germline CDR1 MNHNY, CDR2 SVGAGI (reference sequence). Trimming removed 8 bases at V and 4 bases at J, with 16 bases between. The CDR3, as DNA: TGTGCCAGCGGTCAGAACATTAGCCCAGATACGCAGTATTTT. Its protein product is CASGQNISPDTQYF.

This clone was seen a few times. The rearrangement uses TRBV7-9 and TRBJ2-7; unclear D gene. The CDR3 runs 14 residues. Trimming left V 1 base short and J 3 bases short, with 10 bases between. Germline V gives CDR1 SEHNR, CDR2 FQNEAQ (reference sequence). The CDR3 DNA sequence: TGTGCCAGCAGCTTAGGATGGGATTTCTACGAGCAGTACTTC. It specifies CASSLGWDFYEQYF.

The rearrangement links TRBV6-5 to TRBJ2-5; D unclear. The V gene's germline CDR1 is MNHEY and CDR2 SVGAGI. V lost 8 bases to trimming and J lost 1 base, with 8 bases between them. This CDR3 is 12 amino acids long. CDR3 sequence reads: CASGRSQETQYF. The CDR3 DNA reads as TGTGCCAGCGGACGCAGCCAAGAGACCCAGTACTTC.

This chain uses TRBV27 with TRBJ2-1; D is ambiguous. Trimming left V 6 bases short and J 6 bases short, with 18 bases between. The germline V gene encodes CDR1 MNHEY and CDR2 SMNVEV (reference sequence). This CDR3 has 15 residues. CDR3 bases: TGTGCCAGCAGCCCAGAGGCAGCCGGGCTCAATGAGCAGTTCTTC. As protein: CASSPEAAGLNEQFF.